This record looks at one TCR beta chain sequence and its context. This clone was found once. This clone's antigen is unknown. No base-level quality is on record; no much larger clone is a single base apart. Sequences LNHDA (CDR1) and SQIVND (CDR2) are obtained from the germline V gene (reference sequence). Measured from the cysteine to the phenylalanine, the CDR3 is 9 residues long. Only the CDR3 DNA is retained, 27 bases long and in frame from the first base. V lost 8 bases and J lost 5 bases; the stretch between them is 3 bases long. The data were taken from a study of blood T cell repertoires in COVID-19 (dated by TCRdb to the early 2020s). Looking at the study overall: Samples from collaborators originated in the United States, Italy and Spain and spanned both the acute and convalescent phases of COVID-19. The repertoires were released in a freely available public database intended as a resource for research on the immune response to SARS-CoV-2. The prospective study material was composed of cDNA or gDNA derived from T cells, B-cell-depleted T cells, or PBMCs. Nearly every sample came with metadata listing a de-identified subject ID, COVID-19 status, age in years and sex. Where HLA class I and class II types were available, the types were taken from metadata supplied by the sample provider, not from assay-based typing. Deeply sampled blood TCRbeta repertoires from subjects exposed to, actively infected with, or recovered from COVID-19 were included in the dataset. The samples were drawn from the first 160 participants of the ongoing ImmuneRACE study and from over 950 subjects provided by 6 global collaborators.

The research as a whole found: The quantity of clinical and demographic metadata differed by source and by participant and was supplied without curation.

The immunoSEQ Assay, a bias-controlled multiplex PCR, was used to amplify TCRbeta CDR3 regions from genomic DNA. On the authors' methods: The number of nucleated cells in each sample was estimated by amplification of reference gene primers within the assay. To quantify the absolute abundance of each unique TCRbeta CDR3 rearrangement, sequence reads were collapsed and filtered. For each sample, productive Simpson clonality was calculated as the square root of Simpson's diversity index across productive rearrangements. The immuneACCESS repertoire file appears here via TCRdb, limited to in-frame rearrangements. These files lack a portion of the clones; in checked studies, under half of the deficit traces to unresolved V genes, and the cause of the others is not known. From that table come the V and J calls and clone size; the DNA was used to work out D and trimming. The sample contains about 74,000 clones, around 82% of them found a single time. Clones ranked in the top ten supply 15% to 19% of the sample.

Collaborating institutions collected whole blood in K2EDTA tubes following their own protocols. For TCRbeta analysis, collaborator samples were shipped as frozen whole blood, as isolated PBMCs, or as DNA extracted from either sample type. Material: peripheral blood. The source of this sequence is a human donor in a cohort sampled during active COVID-19. The chain joins TRBV19 to TRBJ1-1; there is no confident call for the D gene. The DNA reads TGTGCCAGTGTAACTGAAGCTTTCTTT. Its product reads: CASVTEAFF.